A single sample gave rise to the 18 T cell receptor beta chains below, sequenced in a study of shared clonotypes between healthy human individuals. The data were produced by immunoSEQ multiplex PCR, yet TCRdb's version contains in-frame clones alone and is incomplete. The table shows millions of clones, with 90% to 95% occurring only once. The sample taken for sequencing was naive CD4+ T cells sorted from blood. Subset: CD45RA+ positively selected. The receptors were sampled from a man younger than 30 in good health.

V is TRBV7-9 and J is TRBJ1-4; D unresolved. CDR1 and CDR2 from the germline V gene are SEHNR and FQNEAQ (reference sequence). V was cut by 2 bases and J by 2 bases, with 3 bases left in between. The CDR3 consists of 13 residues. CDR3 nucleotides: TGTGCCAGCAGCTTAATGACTAATGAAAAACTGTTTTTT. This sequence encodes CASSLMTNEKLFF.

This rearrangement joins TRBV7-6 to TRBJ2-3; no reliable D call. V was trimmed by 1 base and J by 0 bases, leaving 8 bases between them. The CDR3 consists of 15 residues. Germline V CDR1 and CDR2: SGHVS, FNYEAQ. The CDR3 is CASSLEQSSTDTQYF. The CDR3 DNA follows: TGTGCCAGCAGCTTAGAACAGAGTAGCACAGATACGCAGTATTTT.

V gene TRBV5-1 combines with J gene TRBJ1-3; tentative D call: TRBD1 (6 bases). The V and J ends lost 3 bases and 0 bases respectively, with 13 bases between them. Looked up from germline, CDR1 is SGHRS and CDR2 is YFSETQ. The CDR3 contains 16 residues. The CDR3 DNA sequence: TGCGCCAGCAGCTCCGACAGGCAGAGCTCTGGAAACACCATATATTTT. It is translated as CASSSDRQSSGNTIYF. Filled out from reference TRBV5-1 and TRBJ1-3, the complete variable domain reads KAGVTQTPRYLIKTRGQQVTLSCSPISGHRSVSWYQQTPGQGLQFLFEYFSETQRNKGNFPGRFSGRQFSNSRSEMNVSTLELGDSALYLCASSSDRQSSGNTIYFGEGSWLTVV.

DNA of the CDR3: TGTGCCTGGAGGACGACAGACACTTACTCTGGAAACACCATATATTTT. Amino acid sequence: CAWRTTDTYSGNTIYF. The rearrangement links TRBV30 to TRBJ1-3, with D perhaps TRBD1 (5 bases). The germline V gene encodes CDR1 GTSNPN and CDR2 SVGIG (reference sequence). The CDR3 length is 16 residues. Trimming shortened V by 3 bases and J by 0 bases, and 15 bases separated the two germline ends.

This chain connects TRBV19 to TRBJ2-7; 8 bases align to TRBD1. Trimming removed 5 bases from V and 6 bases from J; junction bases left unmatched: 15. Germline V lookup: CDR1 LNHDA, CDR2 SQIVND (reference sequence). The CDR3 spans 16 residues. The CDR3 DNA sequence: TGTGCCAGTAGTGGAGAACGGACAGGGTATTTCTCCGAGCAGTACTTC. Amino acids: CASSGERTGYFSEQYF.

V gene TRBV18 combines with J gene TRBJ2-3, with a tentative D call TRBD2 (6 bases). From germline, CDR1 is KGHSH and CDR2 LQKENI. Trimming took off 4 bases at V and 6 bases at J, with 14 bases between the two ends. CDR3 size: 14 residues. CDR3 amino acids: CASSQVAAPDTQYF. The CDR3 nucleotides are TGTGCCAGCTCACAAGTAGCGGCGCCCGATACGCAGTATTTT.

This chain uses TRBV5-6 with TRBJ2-2; D gene ambiguous. This CDR3 contains 13 residues. Germline V gives CDR1 SGHDT, CDR2 YYEEEE. Trimming took 4 bases from V and 7 from J, leaving 11 bases between them. The CDR3, as DNA: TGTGCCAGCAGCGGGCAGGTGGGCGGGGAGCTGTTTTTT. This translates into CASSGQVGGELFF.

The rearrangement uses TRBV5-1 and TRBJ2-2; 12 nucleotides line up with TRBD2. The V gene's germline CDR1 is SGHRS and CDR2 YFSETQ. The V and J ends lost 1 base and 4 bases, in that order; junction bases with no gene match: 5. CDR3 length equals 17 residues. In DNA, the CDR3 is TGCGCCAGCAGCTTGCTGGGACTAGCGGGTTTCACCGGGGAGCTGTTTTTT. Translated, it gives CASSLLGLAGFTGELFF.

CDR3 residues: CASSLGRGQGNSPLHF. The CDR3 DNA sequence: TGTGCCAGCAGCTTAGGCCGGGGACAGGGTAATTCACCCCTCCACTTT. V usage is TRBV13 and J usage is TRBJ1-6; TRBD1 matches at 9 bases. V was clipped by 0 bases and J by 6 bases; unmatched bases: 3. The CDR3 length is 16 residues. The germline gives CDR1 PRHDT, CDR2 FYEKMQ (reference sequence).

This clone was detected many times. This chain links TRBV7-2 with TRBJ2-7; 7 bases line up with TRBD1. Germline loops: CDR1 SGHTA, CDR2 FQGNSA. The V gene end was trimmed by 5 bases and the J gene end by 6 bases; junction bases not matched to a gene: 7. This CDR3 spans 13 amino acids. CDR3 sequence: CASSLGQASEQYF. As DNA, the CDR3 is TGTGCCAGCAGCCTAGGACAGGCCTCCGAGCAGTACTTC.

Worth noting for this clone: Other DNA sequences from this sample encode an identical CDR3 as well. The chain joins TRBV29-1 to TRBJ1-2; the D is unclear. The germline V gene has CDR1 SQVTM and CDR2 ANQGSEA. CDR3 length equals 10 residues. Deletions cut 6 bases from V and 7 bases from J, with 9 bases between. As DNA, the CDR3 is TGCAGCGTAGAATCGGGTGGCTACACCTTC. Its protein is CSVESGGYTF.

This clone was detected once. One end of the junction varies from germline; a read error may be responsible. The chain is built from TRBV2 and TRBJ2-5; the match to TRBD2 covers 10 bases. Germline-derived CDR1 and CDR2 are SNHLY and FYNNEI. The CDR3 loop spans 15 amino acids. The chain's CDR3 is CASSPSGGAQVTQYF. CDR3 bases: TGTGCCAGCAGCCCTAGCGGGGGTGCTCAAGTGACCCAGTACTTC.

The rearrangement joins TRBV5-1 to TRBJ1-4, with 11 bases that match TRBD1. The V segment lost 4 bases and the J segment 8 bases; nucleotides outside the gene matches: 7. The CDR3 runs 15 residues. CDR1 SGHRS and CDR2 YFSETQ come from the germline V gene. The CDR3 DNA reads as TGCGCCAGCAGCGACGGACAGGGGGCGCGGGAAAAACTGTTTTTT. Amino acids: CASSDGQGAREKLFF.

DNA for the CDR3: TGCGCCAGCAGCTTGTTGGGGGGATCCGAGCAGTACTTC. Its translation is CASSLLGGSEQYF. The chain employs TRBV5-1 and TRBJ2-7; D is possibly TRBD2 (6 bases). The germline V gene encodes CDR1 SGHRS and CDR2 YFSETQ. Trimming shortened V by 1 base and J by 6 bases, and 11 bases separated the two germline ends. The CDR3 has 13 amino acids.

The CDR3 region has the DNA TGTGCCAGCAGCCCGAGGTGGCGCGGTGAGCAGTTCTTC. Protein: CASSPRWRGEQFF. This sequence joins TRBV7-2 and TRBJ2-1; the D is unclear. The CDR3 covers 13 residues. Deletions cut 5 bases from V and 9 bases from J, with 14 bases between. CDR1 is SGHTA and CDR2 is FQGNSA in the germline V gene.

This clone was observed once. The genes are TRBV28 and TRBJ2-7; D uncertain. CDR3 size: 11 residues. The germline V gene has CDR1 MDHEN and CDR2 SYDVKM. The V gene lost 7 bases and the J gene lost 4 bases, with 8 bases spanning the gap. This CDR3 reads CASTQLYEQYF. CDR3 DNA: TGTGCCAGCACTCAGCTTTACGAGCAGTACTTC.

The chain is built from TRBV4-3 and TRBJ1-2; tentatively, D is TRBD1 (6 bases). Trimming took 0 bases from V and 1 from J, leaving 12 bases between them. Germline loops: CDR1 LGHNA, CDR2 YSLEER. This CDR3 contains 16 residues. The CDR3 nucleotides are TGCGCCAGCAGCCAAGATGGGGACACGCTTAACTATGGCTACACCTTC. Translating gives CASSQDGDTLNYGYTF.

The V and J genes are TRBV30 and TRBJ2-5; a weak D match, TRBD2 (5 bases). CDR3 length: 14 amino acids. Germline V gene sequence: CDR1 GTSNPN, CDR2 SVGIG (reference sequence). V was clipped by 1 base and J by 5 bases, with 14 bases between them. As DNA, the CDR3 is TGTGCCTGGAGTGGCCTAGCTGCCTGGGAGACCCAGTACTTC. The encoded protein is CAWSGLAAWETQYF. The whole variable domain, filled in from reference TRBV30 and TRBJ2-5, reads SQTIHQWPATLVQPVGSPLSLECTVEGTSNPNLYWYRQAAGRGLQLLFYSVGIGQISSEVPQNLSASRPQDRQFILSSKKLLLSDSGFYLCAWSGLAAWETQYFGPGTRLLVL.